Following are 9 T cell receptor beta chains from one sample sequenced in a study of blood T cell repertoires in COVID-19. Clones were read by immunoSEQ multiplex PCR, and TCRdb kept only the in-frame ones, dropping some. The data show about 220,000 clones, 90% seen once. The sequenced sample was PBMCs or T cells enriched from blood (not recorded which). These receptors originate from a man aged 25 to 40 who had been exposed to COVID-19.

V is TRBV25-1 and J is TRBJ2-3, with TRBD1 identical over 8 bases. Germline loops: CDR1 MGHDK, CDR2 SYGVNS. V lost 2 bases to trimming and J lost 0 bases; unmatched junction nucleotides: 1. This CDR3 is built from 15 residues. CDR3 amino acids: CASSEGQGSTDTQYF. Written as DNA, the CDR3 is TGTGCCAGCAGTGAAGGACAGGGCAGCACAGATACGCAGTATTTT.

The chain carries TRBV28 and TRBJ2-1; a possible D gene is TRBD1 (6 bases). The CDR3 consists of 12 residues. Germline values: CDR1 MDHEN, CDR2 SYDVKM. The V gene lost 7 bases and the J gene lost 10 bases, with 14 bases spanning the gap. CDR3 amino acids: CASMSPRGEQFF. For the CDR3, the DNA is TGTGCCAGCATGTCTCCTAGGGGGGAGCAGTTCTTC.

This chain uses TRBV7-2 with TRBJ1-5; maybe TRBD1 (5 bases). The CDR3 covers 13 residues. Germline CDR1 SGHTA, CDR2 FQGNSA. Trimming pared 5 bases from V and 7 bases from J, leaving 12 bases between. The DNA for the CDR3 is TGTGCCAGCAGCCCCTCCAGGGAACAGCCCCAGCATTTT. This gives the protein CASSPSREQPQHF.

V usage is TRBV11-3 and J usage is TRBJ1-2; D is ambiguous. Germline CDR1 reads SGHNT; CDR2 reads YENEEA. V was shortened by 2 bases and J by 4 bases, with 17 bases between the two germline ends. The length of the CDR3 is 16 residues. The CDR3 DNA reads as TGTGCCAGCAGCTTAACCACGGGTCCTGTTTTCTATGGCTACACCTTC. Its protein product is CASSLTTGPVFYGYTF.

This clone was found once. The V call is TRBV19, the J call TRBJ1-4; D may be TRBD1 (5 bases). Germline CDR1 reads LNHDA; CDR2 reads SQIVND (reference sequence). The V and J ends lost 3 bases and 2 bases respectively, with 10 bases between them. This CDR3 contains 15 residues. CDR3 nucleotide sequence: TGTGCCAGTAGTATTCGGCAGGGTACTAATGAAAAACTGTTTTTT. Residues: CASSIRQGTNEKLFF.

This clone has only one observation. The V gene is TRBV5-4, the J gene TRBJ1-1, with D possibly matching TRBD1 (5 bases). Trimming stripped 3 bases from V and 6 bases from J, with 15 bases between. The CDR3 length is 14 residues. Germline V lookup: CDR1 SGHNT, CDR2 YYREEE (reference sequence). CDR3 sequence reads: CASSSAGGRSEAFF. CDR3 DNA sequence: TGTGCCAGCAGCTCGGCCGGGGGACGGTCTGAAGCTTTCTTT.

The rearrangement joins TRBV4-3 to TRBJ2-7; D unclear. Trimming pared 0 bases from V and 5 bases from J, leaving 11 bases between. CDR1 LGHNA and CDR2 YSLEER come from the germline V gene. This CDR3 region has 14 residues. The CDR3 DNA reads TGCGCCAGCAGCCAAGATCCCTGGAGCAACGAGCAGTACTTC. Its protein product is CASSQDPWSNEQYF.

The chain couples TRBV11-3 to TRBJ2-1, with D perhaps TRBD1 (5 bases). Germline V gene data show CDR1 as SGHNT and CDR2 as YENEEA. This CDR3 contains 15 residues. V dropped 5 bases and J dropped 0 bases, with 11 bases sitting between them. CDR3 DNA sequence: TGTGCCAGCAGCCAAAACAGGTTCTCCTACAATGAGCAGTTCTTC. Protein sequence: CASSQNRFSYNEQFF.

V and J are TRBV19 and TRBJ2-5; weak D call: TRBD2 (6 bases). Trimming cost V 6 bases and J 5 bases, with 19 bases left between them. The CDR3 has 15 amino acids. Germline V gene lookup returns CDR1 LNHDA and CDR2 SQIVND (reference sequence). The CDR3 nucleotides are TGTGCCAGTAGCCCGGGGGTGGCAGGCCGGGAGACCCAGTACTTC. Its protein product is CASSPGVAGRETQYF. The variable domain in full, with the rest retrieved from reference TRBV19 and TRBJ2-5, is DGGITQSPKYLFRKEGQNVTLSCEQNLNHDAMYWYRQDPGQGLRLIYYSQIVNDFQKGDIAEGYSVSREKKESFPLTVTSAQKNPTAFYLCASSPGVAGRETQYFGPGTRLLVL.